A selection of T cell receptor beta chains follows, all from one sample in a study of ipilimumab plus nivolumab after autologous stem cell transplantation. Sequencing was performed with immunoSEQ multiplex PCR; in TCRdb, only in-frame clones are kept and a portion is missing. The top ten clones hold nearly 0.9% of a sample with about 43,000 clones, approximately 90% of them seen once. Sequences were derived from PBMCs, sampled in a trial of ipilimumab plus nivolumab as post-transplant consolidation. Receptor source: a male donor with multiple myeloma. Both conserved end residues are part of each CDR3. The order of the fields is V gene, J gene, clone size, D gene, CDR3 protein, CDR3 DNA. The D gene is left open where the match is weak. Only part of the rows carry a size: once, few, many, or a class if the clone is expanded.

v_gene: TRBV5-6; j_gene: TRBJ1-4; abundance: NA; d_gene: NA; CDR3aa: CASSPMGVSNEKLFF; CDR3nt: TGTGCCAGCAGCCCCATGGGTGTATCTAATGAAAAACTGTTTTTT
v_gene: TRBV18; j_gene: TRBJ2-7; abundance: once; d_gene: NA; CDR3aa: CASSPRDGSYEQYF; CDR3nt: TGTGCCAGCTCACCCCGGGATGGCTCCTACGAGCAGTACTTC
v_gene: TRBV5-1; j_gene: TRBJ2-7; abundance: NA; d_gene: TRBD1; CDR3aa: CASSLEQGKGREQYF; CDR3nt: TGCGCCAGCAGCTTGGAACAGGGGAAAGGGCGCGAGCAGTACTTC
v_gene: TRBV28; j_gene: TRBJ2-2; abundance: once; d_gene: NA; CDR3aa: CASSLGVYNTGELFF; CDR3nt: TGTGCCAGCAGTTTAGGTGTCTACAACACCGGGGAGCTGTTTTTT
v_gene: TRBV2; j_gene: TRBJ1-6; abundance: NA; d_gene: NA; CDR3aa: CASRSVGNSPLHF; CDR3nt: TGTGCCAGCAGGTCTGTTGGAAATTCACCCCTCCACTTT
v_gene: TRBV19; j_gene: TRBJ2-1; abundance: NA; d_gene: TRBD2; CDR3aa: CASSARPGGNEQFF; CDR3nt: TGTGCCAGTAGCGCCCGGCCGGGGGGCAATGAGCAGTTCTTC
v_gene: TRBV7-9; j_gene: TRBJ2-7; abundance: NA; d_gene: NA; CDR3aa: CASSPSWLYEQYF; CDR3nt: TGTGCCAGCAGCCCTAGTTGGCTCTACGAGCAGTACTTC
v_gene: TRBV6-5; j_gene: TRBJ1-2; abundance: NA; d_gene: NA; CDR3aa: CATTRAGSTSYGYTF; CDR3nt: TGTGCCACCACCAGGGCAGGGTCGACCTCCTATGGCTACACCTTC
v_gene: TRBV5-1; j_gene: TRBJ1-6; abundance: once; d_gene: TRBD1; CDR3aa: CASSLASRTGRYNSPLHF; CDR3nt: TGCGCCAGCAGCTTGGCCTCGCGGACAGGACGTTATAATTCACCCCTCCACTTT
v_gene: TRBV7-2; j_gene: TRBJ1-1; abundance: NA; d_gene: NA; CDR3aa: CASSLEVNTEAFF; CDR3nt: TGTGCCAGCAGCTTAGAAGTGAACACTGAAGCTTTCTTT
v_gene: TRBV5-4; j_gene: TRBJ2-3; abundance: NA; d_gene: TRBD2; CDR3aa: CASSLESSGGSTDTQYF; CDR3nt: TGTGCCAGCAGCTTGGAGTCTAGCGGGGGGTCCACAGATACGCAGTATTTT
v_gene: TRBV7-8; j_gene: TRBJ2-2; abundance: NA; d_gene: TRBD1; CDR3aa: CASSQGAGNTGELFF; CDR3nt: TGTGCCAGCAGCCAGGGGGCAGGGAATACCGGGGAGCTGTTTTTT
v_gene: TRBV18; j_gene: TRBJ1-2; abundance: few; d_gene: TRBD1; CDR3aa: CASSSTGTDINYGYTF; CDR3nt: TGTGCCAGCTCATCCACCGGGACAGATATTAACTATGGCTACACCTTC
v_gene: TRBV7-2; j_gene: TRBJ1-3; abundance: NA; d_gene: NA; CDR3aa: CASSLTVLFSGNTIYF; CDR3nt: TGTGCCAGCAGCTTAACGGTTTTGTTCTCTGGAAACACCATATATTTT
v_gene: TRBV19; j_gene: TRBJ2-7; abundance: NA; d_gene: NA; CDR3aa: CASSIAGNTYEQYF; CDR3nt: TGTGCCAGTAGTATAGCAGGGAACACCTACGAGCAGTACTTC
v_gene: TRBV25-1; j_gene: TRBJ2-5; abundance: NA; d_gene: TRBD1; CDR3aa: CASSHRTGQETQYF; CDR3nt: TGTGCCAGCAGTCATCGGACAGGACAAGAGACCCAGTACTTC
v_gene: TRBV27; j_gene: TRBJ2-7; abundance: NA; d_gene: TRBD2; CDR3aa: CASSSPGTSGYEQYF; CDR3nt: TGTGCCAGCAGTTCACCCGGGACTAGCGGCTACGAGCAGTACTTC
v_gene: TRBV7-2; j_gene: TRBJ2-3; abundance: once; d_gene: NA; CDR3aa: CASSPRGSTDTQYF; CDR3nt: TGTGCCAGCAGCCCGCGGGGTAGCACAGATACGCAGTATTTT
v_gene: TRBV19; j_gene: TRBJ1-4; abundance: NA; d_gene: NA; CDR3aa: CASTPLEGLAEKLFF; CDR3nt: TGTGCCAGTACCCCCCTCGAAGGTCTGGCTGAAAAACTGTTTTTT
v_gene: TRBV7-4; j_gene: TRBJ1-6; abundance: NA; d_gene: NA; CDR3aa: CASSFVIQGHSPLHF; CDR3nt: TGTGCCAGCAGCTTTGTCATCCAGGGGCATTCACCCCTCCACTTT
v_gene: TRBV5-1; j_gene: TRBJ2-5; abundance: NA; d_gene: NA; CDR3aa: CASSLASGGQETQYF; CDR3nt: TGCGCCAGCAGCTTGGCCTCGGGCGGGCAAGAGACCCAGTACTTC
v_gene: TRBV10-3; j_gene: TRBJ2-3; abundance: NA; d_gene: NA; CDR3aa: CATAPSTPSGDTQYF; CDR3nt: TGTGCCACCGCTCCTAGTACCCCCTCCGGAGATACGCAGTATTTT
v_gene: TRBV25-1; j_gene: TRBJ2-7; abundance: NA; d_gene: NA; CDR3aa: CASSELRFAGAGYEQYF; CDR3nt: TGTGCCAGCAGTGAACTCAGGTTCGCAGGCGCGGGCTACGAGCAGTACTTC
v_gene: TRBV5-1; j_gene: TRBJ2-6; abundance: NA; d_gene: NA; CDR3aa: CASSPEGHSGANVLTF; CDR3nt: TGCGCCAGCAGCCCGGAGGGGCACTCTGGGGCCAACGTCCTGACTTTC
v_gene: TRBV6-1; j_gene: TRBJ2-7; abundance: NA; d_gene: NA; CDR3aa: CATEPTSTYEQYF; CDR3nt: TGTGCCACGGAACCTACAAGTACCTACGAGCAGTACTTC
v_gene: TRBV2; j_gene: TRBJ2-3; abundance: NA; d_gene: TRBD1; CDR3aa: CANLAIRDVGRDRDPDTQYF; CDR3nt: TGTGCCAACCTTGCGATTAGGGACGTGGGCCGGGACAGGGACCCAGATACGCAGTATTTT
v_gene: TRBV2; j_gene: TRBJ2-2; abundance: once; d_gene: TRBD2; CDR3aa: CASSPGLAGTGELFF; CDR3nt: TGTGCCAGCAGTCCGGGGCTAGCGGGGACCGGGGAGCTGTTTTTT
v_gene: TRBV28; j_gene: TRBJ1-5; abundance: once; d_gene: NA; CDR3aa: CASSLPGSPNQPQHF; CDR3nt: TGTGCCAGCAGTTTACCGGGCAGCCCCAATCAGCCCCAGCATTTT